The 22 T cell receptor beta chains presented below share a single source sample, sequenced in a study of neurological immune-mediated disorders. TCRdb recomputed calls from the 5' RACE reads with MiXCR, one row per CDR3 protein. The repertoire holds about 18,000 distinct CDR3 sequences, with 14% as singletons. Specimen: CD4+ T cells from blood. These receptors originate from a woman aged 60 to 75 with HTLV-1-associated myelopathy (HAM/TSP).

This clonotype was counted at least ten times. The chain has TRBV20-1 and TRBJ1-1; D gene unclear. Deletions cut 0 bases from V and 3 bases from J, with 11 bases between. The CDR3 loop spans 14 amino acids. Germline lookup yields CDR1 DFQATT and CDR2 SNEGSKA (reference sequence). This CDR3 reads CSARDFREYTEAFF. CDR3 DNA: TGCAGTGCTAGAGACTTTAGGGAGTACACTGAAGCTTTCTTT.

Comment on this clonotype: This may arise from a read error, as a much more abundant clone is one base away. V usage is TRBV18 and J usage is TRBJ1-1, with 7 bases that match TRBD1. Looked up from germline, CDR1 is KGHSH and CDR2 is LQKENI. This CDR3 comprises 13 residues. With V trimmed by 2 bases and J by 9 bases, 6 bases remained unmatched. CDR3 protein: CASSPRGPPQAFF. The CDR3 DNA is TGTGCCAGCTCACCAAGGGGGCCTCCTCAAGCTTTCTTT.

In its sample, this clonotype was seen many times. The chain joins TRBV27 to TRBJ1-2, with 8 bases matching TRBD1. The junction had 12 bases not matched to a gene; V was cut back by 5 bases and J by 4 bases. The CDR3 has 16 residues. Germline V gene sequence: CDR1 MNHEY, CDR2 SMNVEV (reference sequence). CDR3 sequence: CASSTLPDRAGYGYTF. The CDR3 nucleotides are TGTGCCAGCAGTACACTCCCGGACAGGGCCGGCTATGGCTACACCTTC.

This clonotype was observed a handful of times. The J gene is TRBJ2-5, the V gene TRBV20-1; D gene uncertain. The V gene's germline CDR1 is DFQATT and CDR2 SNEGSKA (reference sequence). The V end lost 3 bases, the J end lost 3 bases, and 8 bases lay between the germline ends. CDR3 length: 12 amino acids. The CDR3 region is CSASNREETQYF. DNA of the CDR3: TGCAGTGCTAGTAATAGGGAAGAGACCCAGTACTTC.

In this sample, this clonotype turned up many times. At one end, the junction sequence differs from germline, possibly due to a read error. V and J are TRBV6-5 and TRBJ2-7, with a tentative D call TRBD2 (5 bases). The CDR3 totals 11 residues. Germline CDR1 MNHEY, CDR2 SVGAGI. In DNA, the CDR3 is TGTGCCACCGGGAACACCAACGAACAGTACTTC. Translated: CATGNTNEQYF.

This clonotype has at least ten counts. The gene calls are TRBV7-6 and TRBJ2-1; D possibly uses TRBD1 or TRBD2 (6 bases each). V shed 3 bases and J shed 4 bases, with 16 bases lying between them. The germline V gene has CDR1 SGHVS and CDR2 FNYEAQ. The CDR3 spans 16 residues. DNA for the CDR3: TGTGCCAGCAGCTTTGATAGGGGGGTGTTGTACAATGAGCAGTTCTTC. This sequence encodes CASSFDRGVLYNEQFF.

This clonotype was seen repeatedly, ten times or more. The genes are TRBV28 and TRBJ1-1; TRBD1 aligns across 7 bases. From germline, CDR1 is MDHEN and CDR2 SYDVKM. Unmatched junction bases numbered 6, after V lost 5 bases and J lost 6 bases. CDR3 length equals 13 residues. In nucleotides, the CDR3 is TGTGCCAGCAGTGAAGGGACAGACCCTGAAGCTTTCTTT. It translates to CASSEGTDPEAFF.

This clonotype was seen repeatedly, ten times or more. V is TRBV5-6 and J is TRBJ1-2, with D possibly matching TRBD1 (5 bases). The V gene's germline CDR1 is SGHDT and CDR2 YYEEEE. The CDR3 loop spans 14 amino acids. V dropped 5 bases and J dropped 4 bases, with 15 bases sitting between them. The chain's CDR3 is CASRWDVAGYGYTF. The CDR3 bases are TGTGCCAGCAGATGGGACGTGGCTGGCTATGGCTACACCTTC.

This clonotype showed up many times. CDR3 loop: CSVEPGQGTEAFF. As DNA, the CDR3 is TGCAGCGTTGAACCGGGACAGGGCACTGAAGCTTTCTTT. The chain recombines TRBV29-1 with TRBJ1-1; 9 nucleotides match TRBD1. This CDR3 is built from 13 residues. CDR1 SQVTM and CDR2 ANQGSEA come from the germline V gene. The J segment lost 4 bases and the V segment lost 2 bases, leaving 2 bases of the junction unmatched.

This clonotype was found many times. Written as DNA, the CDR3 is TGTGCCAGCAGCCCCTCTAGGGCGTCCTACGAGCAGTACTTC. It encodes CASSPSRASYEQYF. This chain connects TRBV9 to TRBJ2-7; D is unresolved. This CDR3 is built from 14 residues. CDR1 and CDR2 from the germline V gene are SGDLS and YYNGEE. V gave up 4 bases and J gave up 1 base, with 12 bases separating them.

This clonotype was counted many times. V is TRBV7-2 and J is TRBJ1-5, with TRBD1 matching over 7 bases. The CDR3 has 15 residues. Germline CDR1 SGHTA, CDR2 FQGNSA. J gave up 3 bases and V 5 bases, and 7 bases lay outside the gene matches. The CDR3 sequence is CASSNYRGLNQPQHF. CDR3 in DNA: TGTGCCAGCAGCAACTACAGGGGACTCAATCAGCCCCAGCATTTT.

The V and J genes are TRBV6-1 and TRBJ1-1; 12 nucleotides agree with TRBD1. V lost 4 bases to trimming and J lost 5 bases; unmatched junction nucleotides: 8. Germline V CDR1 and CDR2: MNHNS, SASEGT. The CDR3 length is 16 residues. DNA of the CDR3: TGTGCCAGCAGTGCCGAGGGACAGGGGGCGGATACTGAAGCTTTCTTT. Translation gives CASSAEGQGADTEAFF.

This clonotype was observed at least ten times. V is TRBV3-1 and J is TRBJ1-3; D gene unclear. The CDR3 has 17 residues. V was cut by 3 bases and J by 1 base, with 16 bases left in between. CDR1 is LGHDT, CDR2 YNNKEL, per germline (reference sequence). The DNA for the CDR3 is TGTGCCAGCAGCCAGCCCCCCCTCTTCTGGTCTGGAAACACCATATATTTT. Translated: CASSQPPLFWSGNTIYF.

On this clonotype: Relative to the germline gene, one junction end is altered; a read error may explain this. The CDR3 loop is CALSVFLGAGAFF. The CDR3 coding sequence is TGTGCCTTGAGTGTCTTTTTGGGGGCGGGAGCTTTCTTT. The chain joins TRBV30 to TRBJ1-1; D is perhaps TRBD1 (6 bases). The CDR3 is made up of 13 amino acids. CDR1 is GTSNPN, CDR2 SVGIG, per germline (reference sequence).

This clonotype came up many times. The chain couples TRBV5-1 to TRBJ2-5; D is undetermined. Germline V gene lookup returns CDR1 SGHRS and CDR2 YFSETQ. This CDR3 spans 14 amino acids. Trimming removed 0 bases at V and 1 base at J, with 7 bases between. The CDR3 reads CASSLDGLQETQYF. CDR3 nucleotide sequence: TGCGCCAGCAGCTTGGATGGGCTCCAAGAGACCCAGTACTTC.

This clonotype was counted many times. J is TRBJ1-1 and V is TRBV3-1; 7 positions agree with TRBD1. The J segment lost 4 bases and the V segment lost 2 bases, leaving 10 bases of the junction unmatched. Looked up from germline, CDR1 is LGHDT and CDR2 is YNNKEL (reference sequence). This CDR3 has 16 amino acids. The CDR3 bases are TGTGCCAGCAGCCAACGATACGAGGGGGCAACCACTGAAGCTTTCTTT. Translated: CASSQRYEGATTEAFF.

This clonotype was recorded many times. The chain links TRBV20-1 to TRBJ2-5; 8 bases align to TRBD1. This CDR3 is built from 11 residues. CDR1 is DFQATT and CDR2 is SNEGSKA in the germline V gene (reference sequence). Germline trimming cut 6 bases from V and 5 bases from J; bases unmatched to any gene: 2. CDR3 bases: TGCAGTGCGCACAGGGGGGAGACCCAGTACTTC. Translating it yields CSAHRGETQYF.

Ten or more counts support this clonotype. The chain carries TRBV11-3 and TRBJ2-3; D could derive from TRBD1 or TRBD2 (5 bases each). Between the trimmed V and J ends, which lost 5 bases and 4 bases, there was a span of 10 bases. Germline V CDR1 and CDR2: SGHNT, YENEEA. This CDR3 has 13 amino acids. The CDR3 coding sequence is TGTGCCAGCAGCAACATGGGGGCAGATACGCAGTATTTT. It encodes CASSNMGADTQYF.

This clonotype appeared many times. This chain connects TRBV20-1 to TRBJ2-2; D might be TRBD1 (5 bases). Germline values: CDR1 DFQATT, CDR2 SNEGSKA (reference sequence). CDR3 length: 12 amino acids. Deletions cut 7 bases from V and 0 bases from J, with 6 bases between. CDR3 in amino acids: CSGRANTGELFF. The CDR3 nucleotides are TGCAGTGGCAGGGCGAACACCGGGGAGCTGTTTTTT.

The V gene is TRBV20-1, the J gene TRBJ2-5, with TRBD1 matching over 9 bases. Unmatched junction bases numbered 17, after V lost 3 bases and J lost 12 bases. This CDR3 region has 15 residues. Germline V lookup: CDR1 DFQATT, CDR2 SNEGSKA (reference sequence). CDR3 DNA sequence: TGCAGTGCTAGGACAGGGGGAAGCGGACAAGAGAACAAGTACTTC. This translates into CSARTGGSGQENKYF.

This clonotype was seen repeatedly, ten times or more. The gene calls are TRBV29-1 and TRBJ1-1; D gene ambiguous. The CDR3 has 13 amino acids. Germline V gene lookup returns CDR1 SQVTM and CDR2 ANQGSEA. With 4 bases removed from V and 0 bases from J, the gap between germline ends came to 9 bases. The CDR3 nucleotides are TGCAGCGTTGGGTGGGCCATGAACACTGAAGCTTTCTTT. Translated: CSVGWAMNTEAFF.

The rearrangement links TRBV5-6 to TRBJ1-3; tentative D call: TRBD1 (5 bases). Trimming stripped 0 bases from V and 1 base from J, with 8 bases between. The CDR3 consists of 15 residues. The germline CDR1 and CDR2 sequences are SGHDT and YYEEEE. CDR3 sequence (DNA): TGTGCCAGCAGCTTGGAGACAGCTTCTGGAAACACCATATATTTT. Amino acids: CASSLETASGNTIYF.